Reported below is one T cell receptor (beta chain). The antigen remains unidentified. The donors were part of the validation cohort of 120 or so subjects. That cohort was separate from the first cohort, which comprised about 670 subjects. The table came from immunoSEQ multiplex PCR; TCRdb's copy has only in-frame clones and leaves some out. This table holds around 120,000 clones, about 90% found once. Germline V gene lookup returns CDR1 MGHRA and CDR2 YSYEKL. V lost 0 bases and J lost 0, with 9 bases in between. The CDR3 is 16 amino acids. These data belong to a study of cytomegalovirus exposure and HLA in healthy donors. General study results and limits: Subsequent analysis of the 110 or so validation repertoires found a tendency for first-cohort TCR clusters to co-occur. The study found most TCR sequences rare, yet found some public TCRs in many donors. The study flagged some 170 TCR beta chains as cytomegalovirus-associated.

The clonotype was recovered from a woman younger than 35 in good health and CMV-seronegative. V usage is TRBV4-1 and J usage is TRBJ2-1; D is unclear. The material sequenced was PBMCs. CDR3 sequence (DNA): TGCGCCAGCAGCCAAGATCTTACCAGCTCCTACAATGAGCAGTTCTTC. Encoded protein: CASSQDLTSSYNEQFF.